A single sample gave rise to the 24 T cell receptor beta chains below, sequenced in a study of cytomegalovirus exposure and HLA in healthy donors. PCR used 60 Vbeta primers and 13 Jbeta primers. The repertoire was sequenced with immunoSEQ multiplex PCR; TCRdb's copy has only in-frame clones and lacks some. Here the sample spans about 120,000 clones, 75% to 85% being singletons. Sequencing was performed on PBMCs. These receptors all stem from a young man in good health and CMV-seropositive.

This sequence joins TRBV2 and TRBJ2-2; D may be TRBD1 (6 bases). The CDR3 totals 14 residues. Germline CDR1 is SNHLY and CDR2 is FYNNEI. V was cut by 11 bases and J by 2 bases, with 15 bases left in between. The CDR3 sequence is CAGHQGPNTGELFF. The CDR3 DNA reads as TGTGCCGGCCACCAGGGGCCAAACACCGGGGAGCTGTTTTTT.

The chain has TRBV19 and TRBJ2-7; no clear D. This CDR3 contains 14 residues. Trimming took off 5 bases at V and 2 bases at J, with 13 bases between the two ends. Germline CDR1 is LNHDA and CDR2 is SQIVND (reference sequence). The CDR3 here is CASSPLGATYEQYF. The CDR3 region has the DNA TGTGCCAGTAGTCCCCTTGGAGCAACCTACGAGCAGTACTTC.

The CDR3 DNA is TGTGCCAGCAGTCCAACTCAGGGTTGGGATCAGCCCCAGCATTTT. As protein: CASSPTQGWDQPQHF. The chain combines TRBV7-6 with TRBJ1-5, with D possibly being TRBD1 (5 bases). The CDR3 consists of 15 residues. CDR1 and CDR2 (germline): SGHVS, FNYEAQ. Trimming stripped 6 bases from V and 5 bases from J, with 17 bases between.

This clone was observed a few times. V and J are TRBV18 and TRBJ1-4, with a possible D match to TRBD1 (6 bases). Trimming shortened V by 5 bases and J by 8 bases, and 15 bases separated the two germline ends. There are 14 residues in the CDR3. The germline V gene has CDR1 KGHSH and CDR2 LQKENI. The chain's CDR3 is CASSTSYRDEKLFF. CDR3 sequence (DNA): TGTGCCAGCTCAACCTCCTACAGGGACGAAAAACTGTTTTTT.

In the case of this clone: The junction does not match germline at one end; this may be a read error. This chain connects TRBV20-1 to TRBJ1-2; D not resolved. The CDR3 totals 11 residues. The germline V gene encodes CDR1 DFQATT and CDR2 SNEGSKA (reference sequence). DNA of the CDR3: TGCAGCGCCGTAGTGTACTATGTCTACACCTTC. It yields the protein CSAVVYYVYTF.

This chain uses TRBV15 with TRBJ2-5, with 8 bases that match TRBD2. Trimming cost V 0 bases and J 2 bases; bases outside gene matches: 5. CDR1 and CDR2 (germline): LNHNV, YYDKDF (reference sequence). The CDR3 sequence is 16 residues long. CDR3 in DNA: TGTGCCACCAGCAGAGATCGAGGGACTAGACAAGAGACCCAGTACTTC. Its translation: CATSRDRGTRQETQYF. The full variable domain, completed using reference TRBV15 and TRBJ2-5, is DAMVIQNPRYQVTQFGKPVTLSCSQTLNHNVMYWYQQKSSQAPKLLFHYYDKDFNNEADTPDNFQSRRPNTSFCFLDIRSPGLGDTAMYLCATSRDRGTRQETQYFGPGTRLLVL.

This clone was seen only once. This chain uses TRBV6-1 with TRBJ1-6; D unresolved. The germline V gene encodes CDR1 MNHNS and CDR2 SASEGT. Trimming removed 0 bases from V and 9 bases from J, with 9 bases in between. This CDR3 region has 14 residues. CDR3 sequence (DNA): TGTGCCAGCAGTGAAGCGCTCAACAGTTCACCCCTCCACTTT. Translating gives CASSEALNSSPLHF.

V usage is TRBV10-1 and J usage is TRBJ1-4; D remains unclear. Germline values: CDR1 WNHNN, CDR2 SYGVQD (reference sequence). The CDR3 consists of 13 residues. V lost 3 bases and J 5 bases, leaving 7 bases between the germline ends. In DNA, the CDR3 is TGCGCCAGCAGTGATTCCAGGAATGAAAAACTGTTTTTT. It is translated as CASSDSRNEKLFF.

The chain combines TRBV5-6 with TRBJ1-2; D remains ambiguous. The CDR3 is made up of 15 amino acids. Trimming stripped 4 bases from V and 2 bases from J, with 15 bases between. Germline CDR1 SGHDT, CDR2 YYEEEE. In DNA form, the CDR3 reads TGTGCCAGCAGCCGCTTGTGGGGAGGGAACTATGGCTACACCTTC. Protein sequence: CASSRLWGGNYGYTF.

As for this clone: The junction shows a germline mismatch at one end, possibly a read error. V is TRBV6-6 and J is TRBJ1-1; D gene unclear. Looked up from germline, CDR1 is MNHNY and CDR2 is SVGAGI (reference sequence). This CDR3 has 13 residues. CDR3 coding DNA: TGTGCCAGCTTCCGAGCGGTGAAGACTGAAGCTTTCTTT. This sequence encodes CASFRAVKTEAFF.

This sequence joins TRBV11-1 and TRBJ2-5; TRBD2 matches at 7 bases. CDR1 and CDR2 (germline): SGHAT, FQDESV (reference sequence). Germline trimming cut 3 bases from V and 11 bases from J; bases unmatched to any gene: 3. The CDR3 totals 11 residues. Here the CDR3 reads CASSLGAGQYF. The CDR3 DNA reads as TGTGCCAGCAGCTTGGGAGCGGGGCAGTACTTC.

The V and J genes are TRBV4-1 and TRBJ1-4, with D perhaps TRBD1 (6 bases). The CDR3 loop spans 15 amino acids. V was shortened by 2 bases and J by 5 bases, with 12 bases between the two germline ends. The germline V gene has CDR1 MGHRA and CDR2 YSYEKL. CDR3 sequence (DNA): TGCGCCAGCAGCCAATATCCCCAGGGGAATGAAAAACTGTTTTTT. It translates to CASSQYPQGNEKLFF.

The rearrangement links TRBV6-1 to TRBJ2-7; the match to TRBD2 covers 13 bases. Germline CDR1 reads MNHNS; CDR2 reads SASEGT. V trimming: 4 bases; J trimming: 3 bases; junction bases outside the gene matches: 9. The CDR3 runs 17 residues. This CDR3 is CASSAPTSGGALYEQYF. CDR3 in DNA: TGTGCCAGCAGTGCCCCTACTAGCGGGGGGGCACTCTACGAGCAGTACTTC.

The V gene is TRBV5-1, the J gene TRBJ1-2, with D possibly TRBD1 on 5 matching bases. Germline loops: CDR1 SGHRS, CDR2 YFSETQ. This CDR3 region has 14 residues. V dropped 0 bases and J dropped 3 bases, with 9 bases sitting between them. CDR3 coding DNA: TGCGCCAGCAGCTTGGTGGGGGGAGACTATGGCTACACCTTC. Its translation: CASSLVGGDYGYTF.

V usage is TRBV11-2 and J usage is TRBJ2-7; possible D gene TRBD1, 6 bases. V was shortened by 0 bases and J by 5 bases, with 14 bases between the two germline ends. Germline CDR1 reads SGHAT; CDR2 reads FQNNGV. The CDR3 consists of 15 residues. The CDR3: CASSLDPTRGHEQYF. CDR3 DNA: TGTGCCAGCAGCTTAGATCCGACCAGGGGACACGAGCAGTACTTC.

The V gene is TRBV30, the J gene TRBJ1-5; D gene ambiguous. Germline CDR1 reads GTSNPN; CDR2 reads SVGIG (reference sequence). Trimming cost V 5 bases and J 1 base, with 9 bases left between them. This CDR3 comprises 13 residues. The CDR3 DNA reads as TGTGCCTGGTCGGGAGGGAGCAATCAGCCCCAGCATTTT. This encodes CAWSGGSNQPQHF.

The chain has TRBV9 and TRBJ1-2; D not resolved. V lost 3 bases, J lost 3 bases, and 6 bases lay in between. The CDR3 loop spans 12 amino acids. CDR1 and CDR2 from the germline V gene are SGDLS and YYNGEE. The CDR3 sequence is CASSGEYYGYTF. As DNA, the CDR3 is TGTGCCAGCAGCGGAGAGTACTATGGCTACACCTTC.

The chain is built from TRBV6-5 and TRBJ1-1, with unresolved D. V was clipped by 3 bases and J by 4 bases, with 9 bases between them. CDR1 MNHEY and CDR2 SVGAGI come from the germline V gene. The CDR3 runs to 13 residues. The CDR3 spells CASSYHSSTEAFF. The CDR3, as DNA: TGTGCCAGCAGTTATCACAGTAGCACTGAAGCTTTCTTT.

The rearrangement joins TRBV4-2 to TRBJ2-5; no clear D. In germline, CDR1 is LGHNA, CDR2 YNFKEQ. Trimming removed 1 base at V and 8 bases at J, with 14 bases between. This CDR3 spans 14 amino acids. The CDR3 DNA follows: TGTGCCAGCAGCCAAGGACCCCAGGCCGAAACCCAGTACTTC. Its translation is CASSQGPQAETQYF.

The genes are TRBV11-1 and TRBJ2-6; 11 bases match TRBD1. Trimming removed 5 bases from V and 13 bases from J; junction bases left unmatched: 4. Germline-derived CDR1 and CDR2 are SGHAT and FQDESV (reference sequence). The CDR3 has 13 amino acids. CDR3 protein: CASSRTGGRVLTF. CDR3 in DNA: TGTGCCAGCAGCCGGACAGGGGGCCGTGTCCTGACTTTC.

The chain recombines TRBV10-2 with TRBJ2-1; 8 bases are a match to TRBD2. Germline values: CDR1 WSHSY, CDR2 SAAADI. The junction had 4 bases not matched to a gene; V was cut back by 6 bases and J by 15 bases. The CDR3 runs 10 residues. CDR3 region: CASRGTSTFF. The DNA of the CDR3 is TGCGCCAGCAGGGGGACTAGTACGTTCTTC.

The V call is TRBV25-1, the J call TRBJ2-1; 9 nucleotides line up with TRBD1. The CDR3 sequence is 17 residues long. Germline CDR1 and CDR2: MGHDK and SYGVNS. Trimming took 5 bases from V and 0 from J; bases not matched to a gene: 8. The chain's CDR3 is CASSQFPDRGSYNEQFF. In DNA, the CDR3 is TGTGCCAGCAGTCAATTCCCGGACAGGGGCTCCTACAATGAGCAGTTCTTC. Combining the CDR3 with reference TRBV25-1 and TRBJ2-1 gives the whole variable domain EADIYQTPRYLVIGTGKKITLECSQTMGHDKMYWYQQDPGMELHLIHYSYGVNSTEKGDLSSESTVSRIRTEHFPLTLESARPSHTSQYLCASSQFPDRGSYNEQFFGPGTRLTVL.

The CDR3, as DNA: TGTGCCAGCAGCTTACGACACCCTGCAACTAATGAAAAACTGTTTTTT. Residues: CASSLRHPATNEKLFF. The gene calls are TRBV7-8 and TRBJ1-4; D uncertain. In germline, CDR1 is SGHVS, CDR2 FQNEAQ. The germline V and J ends were trimmed by 2 bases and 0 bases, with 10 bases remaining between them. The CDR3 length is 16 residues.

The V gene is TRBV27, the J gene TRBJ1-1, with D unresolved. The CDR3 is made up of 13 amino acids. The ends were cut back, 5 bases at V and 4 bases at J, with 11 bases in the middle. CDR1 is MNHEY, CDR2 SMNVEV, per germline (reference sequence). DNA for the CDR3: TGTGCCAGCAGTCTAATGAGGAGCACTGAAGCTTTCTTT. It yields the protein CASSLMRSTEAFF.